The present TCR beta chain was sequenced within a study of T-cell reconstitution after alpha-beta-depleted transplantation in children (dated by TCRdb to 2016 to 2017). Looking at the study overall: Using TCR repertoire profiling, the study quantitatively followed how T-cell immune reconstitution unfolded in children after TCRalphabeta/CD19-depleted allogeneic hematopoietic cell transplantation.

Preparation of the library involved PCR. Sequencing instrument: Illumina HiSeq 2500. TCR libraries were prepared with molecular barcoding, using unique molecular identifiers to normalize TCRbeta repertoire quantification. TCRdb trimmed the raw reads at Q25, called clones with MiXCR and kept productive beta chains. Rows merge per CDR3 protein into single entries with the most common DNA and genes. Across this sample there are around 450,000 distinct CDR3 sequences, with about a sixth seen only once. The top ten clones comprise roughly 29% of the sample. What the authors observed across the whole study: In some patients, the high TCRbeta diversity seen at day 60 was put down to recipient T cells and intrathymic progenitors that had survived conditioning. The frequencies of hyperexpanded clones fell over the following months, and after one year, T-cell counts and TCRbeta diversity were mostly attributed to newly produced T cells. The apparently early alphabetaT-cell count recovery about two months after transplant was reportedly dependent on only several hundred rapidly expanded clones derived from non-depleted graft cells.

Taken with the paper, the label for treatment or condition translates to: allogeneic hematopoietic cell transplantation with graft depleted of TCRalphabeta T cells and CD19 B cells. The transplant recipients were children given TCRalphabeta/CD19-depleted allogeneic hematopoietic cell grafts. With regard to this clonotype: Its target antigen remains unknown. No qualities accompany the bases; no much larger clone lies one base away.

Unmatched junction bases come to 4, with V trimmed by 1 base and J by 2 bases. The germline V gene gives CDR1 as SGHTA and CDR2 as FQGNSA. CDR3 length: 15 amino acids, cysteine to phenylalanine. Only the CDR3 DNA is retained, 45 bases long and in frame from the first base. This chain joins TRBV7-2 to TRBJ1-1; 7 junctional bases match TRBD1. This sample comprised PBMCs, mostly from graft donor cells, obtained 360 days after TCRalphabeta/CD19-depleted stem cell transplant. The clonotype originates from a boy less than two years old who had a stem cell transplant for Wiskott-Aldrich syndrome, so the T cells may come from the graft donor. The bases read TGTGCCAGCAGCTTAGAAGGGACAGATAACACTGAAGCTTTCTTT. Its protein is CASSLEGTDNTEAFF.